This T cell receptor beta chain was profiled in a study of shared clonotypes between healthy human individuals. CDR3 size: 16 residues. The V end lost 0 bases, the J end lost 0 bases, and 12 bases lay between the germline ends. Per the germline V gene, CDR1 is GTSNPN and CDR2 is SVGIG (reference sequence). TCRdb's table, derived via immunoSEQ multiplex PCR, lists solely in-frame clones and lacks some. The data contain about 1.5 million clones, approximately 96% of them singletons. This receptor was obtained from a young man in good health. The specimen was naive CD4+ T cells sorted from blood. Subset defined: CD45RA+ positively selected. This rearrangement joins TRBV30 to TRBJ1-3, with unresolved D. CDR3 sequence reads: CAWSVRAPSSGNTIYF. Written as DNA, the CDR3 is TGTGCCTGGAGTGTACGGGCACCATCCTCTGGAAACACCATATATTTT.